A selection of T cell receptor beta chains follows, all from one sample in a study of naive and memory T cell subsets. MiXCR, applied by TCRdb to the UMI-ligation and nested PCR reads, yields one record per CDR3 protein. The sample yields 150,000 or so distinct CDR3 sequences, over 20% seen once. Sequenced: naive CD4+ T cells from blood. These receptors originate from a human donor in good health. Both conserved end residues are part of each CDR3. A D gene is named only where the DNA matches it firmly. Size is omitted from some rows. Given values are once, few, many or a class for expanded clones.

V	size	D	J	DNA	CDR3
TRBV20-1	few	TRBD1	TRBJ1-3	TGCAGTGCTAGGGGACAGGGTCAGGTGAACACCATATATTTT	CSARGQGQVNTIYF
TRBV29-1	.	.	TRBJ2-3	TGCAGCGCCGCCGGGCGGGCCACAGATACGCAGTATTTT	CSAAGRATDTQYF
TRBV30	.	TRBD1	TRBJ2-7	TGTGCCTGGAGCCTAAGACAGGGGGACCCCTACGAGCAGTACTTC	CAWSLRQGDPYEQYF
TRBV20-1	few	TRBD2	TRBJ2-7	TGCAGTGCCACCCCCCCCCCATCTAGCGGGAGTCCCTGGTACGAGCAGTACTTC	CSATPPPSSGSPWYEQYF
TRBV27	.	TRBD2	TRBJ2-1	TGTGCCAGCAGTTTACTCCGTCGACTAGCGGGAGGGGGTGAGCAGTTCTTC	CASSLLRRLAGGGEQFF
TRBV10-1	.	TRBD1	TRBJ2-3	TGCGCCAGCAGCTTGGTGGTCGGGACAGTCGATACGCAGTATTTT	CASSLVVGTVDTQYF
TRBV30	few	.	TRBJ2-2	TGTGCCTGGAGTGTAAGAAACCTCATCACCGGGGAGCTGTTTTTT	CAWSVRNLITGELFF
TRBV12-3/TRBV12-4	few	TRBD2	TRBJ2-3	TGTGCCAGCAGACGTAGCGGGAATACGCAGTATTTT	CASRRSGNTQYF
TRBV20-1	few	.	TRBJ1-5	TGCAGTGCTAGAGATCCTAAAGACAGAGTTGCCAATCAGCCCCAGCATTTT	CSARDPKDRVANQPQHF
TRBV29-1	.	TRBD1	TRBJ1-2	TGCAGCGTTGTCAGGAGAGACAGGGTAGGAAGTGGCTACACCTTC	CSVVRRDRVGSGYTF
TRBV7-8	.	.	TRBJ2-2	TGTGCCAGCAGCTTAGGGGTAGGGGAGCTGTTTTTT	CASSLGVGELFF
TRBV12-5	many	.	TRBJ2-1	TGTGCTAGTGGTTTGGTACTAGGTCTTATTGGCGGGGTAGGATACAATGAGCAGTTCTTC	CASGLVLGLIGGVGYNEQFF
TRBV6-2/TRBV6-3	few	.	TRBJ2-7	TGTGCCAGCAGTTACTTACCGGACAGAGCGGGCTACGAGCAGTACTTC	CASSYLPDRAGYEQYF
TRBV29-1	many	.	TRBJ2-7	TGCAGCGTTGGGGGGCGGTACTCCTACGAGCAGTACTTC	CSVGGRYSYEQYF
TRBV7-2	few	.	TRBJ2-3	TGTGCCAGCAGCAAATACACAGATACGCAGTATTTT	CASSKYTDTQYF
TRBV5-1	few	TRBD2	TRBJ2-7	TGCGCCAGCAGCTTGAATAGCGGGGAGTGGAACGAGCAGTACTTC	CASSLNSGEWNEQYF
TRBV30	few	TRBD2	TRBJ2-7	TGTGCCTGGGGACTAGCGGTCTCCTACGAGCAGTACTTC	CAWGLAVSYEQYF
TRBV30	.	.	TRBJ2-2	TGTGCCTGGAGTGTATCACTCCCGAACACCGGGGAGCTGTTTTTT	CAWSVSLPNTGELFF
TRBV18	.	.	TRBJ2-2	TGTGCCAGCTCACGGGTACAGGGTAACACCGGGGAGCTGTTTTTT	CASSRVQGNTGELFF
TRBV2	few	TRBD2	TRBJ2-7	TGTGCCAGCAGTGAAGCGAACTTAGGACTAGCGGGCCGGAAAAGGTCCTACGAGCAGTACTTC	CASSEANLGLAGRKRSYEQYF
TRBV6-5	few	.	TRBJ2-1	TGTGCCAGCAGCCAAGCTCGTGGCTACAATGAGCAGTTCTTC	CASSQARGYNEQFF
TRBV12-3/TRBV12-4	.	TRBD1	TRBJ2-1	TGTGCCAGCAGCCACCGGACAGGGGTGATGCGGAGTACCTACAATGAGCAGTTCTTC	CASSHRTGVMRSTYNEQFF
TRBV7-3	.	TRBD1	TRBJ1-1	TGTGCCAGCAGCTTAATGGCCAGGGGGCTCACTGAAGCTTTCTTT	CASSLMARGLTEAFF
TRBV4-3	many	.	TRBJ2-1	TGCGCCAGCAGCCAAGAGGCCAGGCTAAGCTCCTACAATGAGCAGTTCTTC	CASSQEARLSSYNEQFF
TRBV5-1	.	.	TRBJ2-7	TGCGCCAGCAGCTTGGGGCCGAATACCTACGAGCAGTACTTC	CASSLGPNTYEQYF
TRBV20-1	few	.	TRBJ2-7	TGCAGTGCTAGACCATTCTATGGGGGTGGAGTCGAGCAGTACTTC	CSARPFYGGGVEQYF
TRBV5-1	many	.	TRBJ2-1	TGCGCCAGCAGTTTAGCGGATAGCTCCTACAATGAGCAGTTCTTC	CASSLADSSYNEQFF